This entry concerns a single T cell receptor beta chain. The entry originates in a study of regulatory and conventional T cells in breast cancer. TCRdb re-called the PCR reads through MiXCR, storing one row per CDR3 protein. The table has fewer than 11,000 distinct CDR3 sequences, around a third seen once. CDR3 size: 13 residues. The V end lost 5 bases, the J end lost 6 bases, and 11 bases lay between the germline ends. Looked up from germline, CDR1 is SGHTA and CDR2 is FQGNSA. The receptor's source is a male donor in good health. The V and J genes are TRBV7-2 and TRBJ2-1; perhaps TRBD2 as D (5 bases). The sequenced material came from conventional T cells from blood. CDR3 bases: TGTGCCAGCAGCCCCCCAGCGGTCAATGAGCAGTTCTTC. This translates into CASSPPAVNEQFF.